This T cell receptor (beta chain) appears in the sequencing data of a study of blood T cells in healthy people across ages. This clonotype was found many times. Its cognate antigen is unknown. A J-beta primer mix and a sample-barcoded 5' primer were used in a second PCR of about 7 to 12 cycles. The template-switch adaptor was a 5' adaptor with 12 random nucleotides. It tagged each cDNA molecule. Every sample produced at least 2.5 million CDR3-containing paired-end reads. TCRdb ran MiXCR on the 5' RACE reads and lists one entry per CDR3 protein. The table shows roughly 2 million distinct CDR3 sequences, with about 49% occurring only once. CDR3 size: 12 residues. Germline CDR1 is DFQATT and CDR2 is SNEGSKA (reference sequence). V lost 5 bases and J lost 5, with 13 bases in between. Whole-study results and caveats: A roughly linear fall in TCR beta diversity per million T cells was seen with increasing age.

The sample taken for sequencing was blood. The chain recombines TRBV20-1 with TRBJ2-7, with D uncertain. The sequence derives from a woman aged 40 to 50 in good health. The DNA of the CDR3 is TGCAGTGCTCCGGGTTTCATGGACGAGCAGTACTTC. Translating gives CSAPGFMDEQYF.